The entry that follows covers one T cell receptor (beta chain) sequence. Germline CDR1 and CDR2: LNHDA and SQIVND (reference sequence). Germline trimming cut 3 bases from V and 3 bases from J; bases unmatched to any gene: 13. This CDR3 region has 18 residues. This sample was taken from a study of blood T cell repertoires in COVID-19. TCRdb keeps only in-frame clones here, not all; method: immunoSEQ multiplex PCR. The sample records 280,000 or so clones, approximately 81% being singletons. The specimen sequenced was PBMCs or T cells enriched from blood (not recorded which). This chain links TRBV19 with TRBJ2-3, with 9 bases that match TRBD2. The TCR was taken from a woman in her 50s who had recovered from COVID-19. CDR3 in DNA: TGTGCCAGTAGTATTCCGGTACCTGGGAGCGGGAGGACAGATACGCAGTATTTT. It is translated as CASSIPVPGSGRTDTQYF.